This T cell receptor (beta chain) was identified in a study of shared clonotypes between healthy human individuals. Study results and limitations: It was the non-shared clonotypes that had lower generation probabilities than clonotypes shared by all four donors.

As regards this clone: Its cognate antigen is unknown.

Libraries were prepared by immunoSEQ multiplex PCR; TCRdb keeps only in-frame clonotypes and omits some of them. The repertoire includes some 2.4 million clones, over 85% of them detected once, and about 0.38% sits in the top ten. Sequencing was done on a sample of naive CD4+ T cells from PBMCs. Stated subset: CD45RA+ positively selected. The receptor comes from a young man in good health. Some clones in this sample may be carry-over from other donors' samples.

The CDR3, as DNA: TGTGCCAGCAGCGCCTCCCCCGAGGGAGGCATTCAGTACTTC. This gives the protein CASSASPEGGIQYF. J is TRBJ2-4 and V is TRBV9, with a possible D match to TRBD2 (6 bases). The V end lost 3 bases, the J end lost 9 bases, and 16 bases lay between the germline ends. From germline, CDR1 is SGDLS and CDR2 YYNGEE. The CDR3 totals 14 residues.